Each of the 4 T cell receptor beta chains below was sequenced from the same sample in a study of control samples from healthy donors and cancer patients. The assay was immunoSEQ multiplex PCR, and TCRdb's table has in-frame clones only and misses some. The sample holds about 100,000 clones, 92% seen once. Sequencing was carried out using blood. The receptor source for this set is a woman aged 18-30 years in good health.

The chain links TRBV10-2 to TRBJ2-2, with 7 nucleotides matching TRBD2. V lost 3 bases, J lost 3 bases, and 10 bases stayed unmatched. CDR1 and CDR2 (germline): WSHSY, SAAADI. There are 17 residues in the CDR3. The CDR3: CASSEFPSAGYTGELFF. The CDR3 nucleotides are TGCGCCAGCAGTGAATTCCCCTCAGCGGGGTACACCGGGGAGCTGTTTTTT.

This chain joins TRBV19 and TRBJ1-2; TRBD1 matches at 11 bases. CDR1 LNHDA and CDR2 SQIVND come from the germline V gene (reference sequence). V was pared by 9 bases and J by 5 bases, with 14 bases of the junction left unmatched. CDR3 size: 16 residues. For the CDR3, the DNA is TGTGCCAGCCAGACCATCCCGGGACAGGGGGATTATGGCTACACCTTC. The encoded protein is CASQTIPGQGDYGYTF.

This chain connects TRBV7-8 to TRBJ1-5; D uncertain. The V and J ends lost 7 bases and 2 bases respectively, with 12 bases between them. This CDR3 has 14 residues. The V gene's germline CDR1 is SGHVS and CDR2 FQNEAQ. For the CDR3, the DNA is TGTGCCAGCACCGTTCTCTATGGCAATCAGCCCCAGCATTTT. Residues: CASTVLYGNQPQHF.

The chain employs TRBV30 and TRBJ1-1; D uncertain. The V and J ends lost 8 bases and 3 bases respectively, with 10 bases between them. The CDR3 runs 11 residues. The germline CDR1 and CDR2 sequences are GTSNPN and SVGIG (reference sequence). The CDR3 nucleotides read TGTGCCGGGCGGGTAGACACTGAAGCTTTCTTT. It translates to CAGRVDTEAFF.